This T cell receptor beta chain was retrieved from a study of CD8 T cells in ankylosing spondylitis. Study conclusions and caveats: Peripheral blood samples showed relatively rare disease-linked clones, and these clones were CD8+.

Quantitative 5'-RACE with molecular barcodes produced the TCR beta libraries. TCRdb re-derived calls from the 5' RACE reads in MiXCR, one entry per CDR3 protein. The sample yields roughly 280,000 distinct CDR3 sequences, over 15% seen once. Worth noting for this clonotype: Its antigen is unknown.

This receptor was obtained from a male donor with ankylosing spondylitis or in good health (not recorded which). Sequencing was performed on blood, either unsorted or a sorted T cell fraction (not recorded which).

The CDR3 sequence: CASSPDDKNIQYF. The CDR3 nucleotides read TGCGCCAGCAGCCCCGACGACAAAAACATTCAGTACTTC. J is TRBJ2-4 and V is TRBV5-1; D not resolved. V lost 4 bases and J lost 3, with 8 bases in between. Germline V gene lookup returns CDR1 SGHRS and CDR2 YFSETQ. The CDR3 totals 13 residues.